These 15 T cell receptor beta chains came from one sample sequenced in a study of T cells after yellow fever vaccination. TCRdb ran MiXCR on the 5' RACE reads and lists one entry per CDR3 protein. The data show around 300,000 distinct CDR3 sequences, 13% seen once. Sequencing used CD4+ T cells sorted from PBMCs, obtained 45 days after the yellow fever booster vaccination. The origin of the receptors is a man aged 25 to 45 who received the YFV17D yellow fever vaccine.

The rearrangement links TRBV7-9 to TRBJ2-5; D may match TRBD1 or TRBD2 (5 bases each). Germline lookup yields CDR1 SEHNR and CDR2 FQNEAQ (reference sequence). The V gene lost 5 bases and the J gene lost 5 bases, with 15 bases spanning the gap. CDR3 length equals 14 residues. CDR3 coding DNA: TGTGCCAGCAGCCCGATGGGGACGTCGGAGACCCAGTACTTC. This encodes CASSPMGTSETQYF.

V is TRBV20-1 and J is TRBJ2-2; 7 bases agree with TRBD2. The CDR3 has 15 residues. CDR1 and CDR2 from the germline V gene are DFQATT and SNEGSKA (reference sequence). V trimming: 5 bases; J trimming: 1 base; junction bases outside the gene matches: 7. The CDR3 DNA is TGCAGTGCTGCCCAGGGCGGGAGGAACACCGGGGAGCTGTTTTTT. It is translated as CSAAQGGRNTGELFF.

The chain recombines TRBV24-1 with TRBJ2-1; TRBD2 agrees at 8 bases. Losses at the gene ends were 3 bases for V and 7 bases for J; bases not matched to a gene: 10. Germline V gene data show CDR1 as KGHDR and CDR2 as SFDVKD. CDR3 length: 16 amino acids. In DNA, the CDR3 is TGTGCCACCAGTGATACCAAGCGGGAGTCGGGTAATGAGCAGTTCTTC. It is translated as CATSDTKRESGNEQFF.

The chain is built from TRBV20-1 and TRBJ2-1, with TRBD2 identical over 9 bases. Losses at the gene ends were 0 bases for V and 8 bases for J; bases not matched to a gene: 14. The germline gives CDR1 DFQATT, CDR2 SNEGSKA (reference sequence). The CDR3 contains 17 residues. CDR3 in amino acids: CSARDRRAGTSFDEQFF. In DNA, the CDR3 is TGCAGTGCTAGAGATCGCAGGGCCGGGACTAGCTTCGATGAGCAGTTCTTC.

This clonotype has more than one count but fewer than ten. The genes are TRBV6-1 and TRBJ2-7; 8 bases match TRBD1. V dropped 8 bases and J dropped 1; count of bases not matched to a gene: 7. CDR1 and CDR2 from the germline V gene are MNHNS and SASEGT. The length of the CDR3 is 14 residues. In DNA form, the CDR3 reads TGTGCCAGCTGGACCGGGACAGGATCCTACGAGCAGTACTTC. Translating it yields CASWTGTGSYEQYF.

The table lists this clonotype with many counts. The rearrangement links TRBV20-1 to TRBJ2-1, with 8 nucleotides matching TRBD2. Losses at the gene ends were 6 bases for V and 5 bases for J; bases not matched to a gene: 3. Germline loops: CDR1 DFQATT, CDR2 SNEGSKA (reference sequence). CDR3 length: 12 residues. CDR3 residues: CSASSGDNEQFF. CDR3 nucleotides: TGCAGTGCAAGTAGCGGGGACAATGAGCAGTTCTTC.

This rearrangement joins TRBV6-5 to TRBJ1-6; D not certain. Per germline, CDR1 MNHEY and CDR2 SVGAGI. The CDR3 runs to 16 residues. With 4 bases removed from V and 3 bases from J, the gap between germline ends came to 13 bases. The CDR3 is CASSSGLRNYNSPLHF. Here the CDR3 DNA reads TGTGCCAGCAGTTCAGGTCTACGGAACTATAATTCACCCCTCCACTTT.

This clonotype has only one observation. The chain links TRBV6-9 to TRBJ2-3; TRBD2 aligns across 8 bases. There are 15 residues in the CDR3. Losses at the gene ends were 5 bases for V and 6 bases for J; bases not matched to a gene: 10. Germline CDR1 and CDR2: MNHGY and SVAAGI. CDR3 sequence (DNA): TGTGCCAGCAGTCCTCCAACGGGAGGGCCGGATACGCAGTATTTT. Protein: CASSPPTGGPDTQYF.

The chain carries TRBV24-1 and TRBJ2-1, with TRBD2 matching over 8 bases. CDR1 is KGHDR and CDR2 is SFDVKD in the germline V gene. There are 15 residues in the CDR3. The V gene end was trimmed by 3 bases and the J gene end by 7 bases; junction bases not matched to a gene: 7. CDR3 sequence (DNA): TGTGCCACCAGTGATCCGGGACTAGTTAGGAATGAGCAGTTCTTC. Amino acids: CATSDPGLVRNEQFF.

This clonotype was found a few times. V and J are TRBV5-6 and TRBJ2-7, with 7 bases that match TRBD2. The germline gives CDR1 SGHDT, CDR2 YYEEEE. The CDR3 is 15 amino acids. V lost 6 bases, J lost 1 base, and 10 bases stayed unmatched. CDR3 DNA sequence: TGTGCCAGCACCACCGGGGGAGGGCAGTCCTACGAGCAGTACTTC. This codes for CASTTGGGQSYEQYF. Full variable domain (rest looked up from reference TRBV5-6 and TRBJ2-7): DAGVTQSPTHLIKTRGQQVTLRCSPKSGHDTVSWYQQALGQGPQFIFQYYEEEERQRGNFPDRFSGHQFPNYSSELNVNALLLGDSALYLCASTTGGGQSYEQYFGPGTRLTVT.

This clonotype was counted a few times. The gene calls are TRBV5-1 and TRBJ2-4; 10 bases are shared with TRBD1. V was pared by 0 bases and J by 5 bases, with 5 bases of the junction left unmatched. The CDR3 contains 16 residues. Germline V lookup: CDR1 SGHRS, CDR2 YFSETQ. DNA for the CDR3: TGCGCCAGCAGCTTGGTTTCCGGACAGGGGGAAAACATTCAGTACTTC. The encoded protein is CASSLVSGQGENIQYF. Full variable domain (missing parts from reference TRBV5-1 and TRBJ2-4): KAGVTQTPRYLIKTRGQQVTLSCSPISGHRSVSWYQQTPGQGLQFLFEYFSETQRNKGNFPGRFSGRQFSNSRSEMNVSTLELGDSALYLCASSLVSGQGENIQYFGAGTRLSVL.

The V gene is TRBV20-1, the J gene TRBJ2-3, with D perhaps assigned TRBD1 or TRBD2 (5 bases each). Germline loops: CDR1 DFQATT, CDR2 SNEGSKA (reference sequence). This CDR3 is built from 16 residues. V shed 3 bases and J shed 0 bases, with 16 bases lying between them. The CDR3 region has the DNA TGCAGTGCTAGGGGAATGAGGGGACCCAGCACAGATACGCAGTATTTT. Its translation is CSARGMRGPSTDTQYF.

This clonotype has more than one count but fewer than ten. The gene calls are TRBV20-1 and TRBJ2-5, with D possibly being TRBD2 (7 bases). This CDR3 is 14 amino acids long. Trimming left V 0 bases short and J 5 bases short, with 13 bases between. Germline CDR1 and CDR2: DFQATT and SNEGSKA (reference sequence). CDR3 amino acids: CSARERGGGETQYF. In DNA, the CDR3 is TGCAGTGCTAGAGAGCGCGGGGGCGGTGAGACCCAGTACTTC.

The chain employs TRBV7-6 and TRBJ2-3; D gene unclear. The length of the CDR3 is 16 residues. V dropped 2 bases and J dropped 4 bases, with 16 bases sitting between them. CDR1 and CDR2 (germline): SGHVS, FNYEAQ. The CDR3 loop reads CASSLTSAPRPDTQYF. The DNA for the CDR3 is TGTGCCAGCAGCTTAACGTCGGCCCCTAGGCCAGATACGCAGTATTTT. Full variable domain (rest looked up from reference TRBV7-6 and TRBJ2-3): GAGVSQSPRYKVTKRGQDVALRCDPISGHVSLYWYRQALGQGPEFLTYFNYEAQQDKSGLPNDRFSAERPEGSISTLTIQRTEQRDSAMYRCASSLTSAPRPDTQYFGPGTRLTVL.

This rearrangement joins TRBV3-1 to TRBJ2-7, with D perhaps TRBD2 (6 bases). The CDR3 loop spans 13 amino acids. V was shortened by 7 bases and J by 4 bases, with 14 bases between the two germline ends. Germline lookup yields CDR1 LGHDT and CDR2 YNNKEL (reference sequence). The CDR3 coding sequence is TGTGCCAGCACCACCGGAGGGAGATACGAGCAGTACTTC. Protein product: CASTTGGRYEQYF.